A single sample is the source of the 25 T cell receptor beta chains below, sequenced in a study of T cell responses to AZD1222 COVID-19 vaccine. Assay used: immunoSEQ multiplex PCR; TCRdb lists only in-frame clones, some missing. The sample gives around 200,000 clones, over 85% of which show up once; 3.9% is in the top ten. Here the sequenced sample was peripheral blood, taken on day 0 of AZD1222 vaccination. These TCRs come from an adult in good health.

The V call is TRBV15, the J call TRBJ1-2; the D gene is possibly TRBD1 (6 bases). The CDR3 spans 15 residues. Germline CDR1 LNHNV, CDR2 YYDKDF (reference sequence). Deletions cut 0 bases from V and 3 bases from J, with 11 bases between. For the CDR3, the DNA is TGTGCCACCAGCAGAGACACAGGGCCGGACTATGGCTACACCTTC. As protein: CATSRDTGPDYGYTF. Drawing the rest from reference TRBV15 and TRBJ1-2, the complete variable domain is DAMVIQNPRYQVTQFGKPVTLSCSQTLNHNVMYWYQQKSSQAPKLLFHYYDKDFNNEADTPDNFQSRRPNTSFCFLDIRSPGLGDTAMYLCATSRDTGPDYGYTFGSGTRLTVV.

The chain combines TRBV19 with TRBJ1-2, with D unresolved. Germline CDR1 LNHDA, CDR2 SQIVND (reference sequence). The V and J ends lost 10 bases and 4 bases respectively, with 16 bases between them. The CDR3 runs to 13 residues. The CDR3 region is CATAGIFGYGYTF. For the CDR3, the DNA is TGTGCCACCGCGGGTATCTTTGGCTATGGCTACACCTTC.

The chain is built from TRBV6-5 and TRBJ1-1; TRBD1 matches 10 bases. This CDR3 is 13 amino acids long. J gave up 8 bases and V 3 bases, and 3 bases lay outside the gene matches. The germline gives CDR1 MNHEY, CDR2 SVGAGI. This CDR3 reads CASSYWTGGEAFF. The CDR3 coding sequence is TGTGCCAGCAGTTATTGGACAGGGGGGGAAGCTTTCTTT.

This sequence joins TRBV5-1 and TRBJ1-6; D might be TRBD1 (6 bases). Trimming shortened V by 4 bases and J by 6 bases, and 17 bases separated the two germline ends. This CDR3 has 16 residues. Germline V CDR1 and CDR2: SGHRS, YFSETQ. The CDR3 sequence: CASSRPLGQINSPLHF. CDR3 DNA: TGCGCCAGCAGCCGCCCCCTTGGACAGATTAATTCACCCCTCCACTTT.

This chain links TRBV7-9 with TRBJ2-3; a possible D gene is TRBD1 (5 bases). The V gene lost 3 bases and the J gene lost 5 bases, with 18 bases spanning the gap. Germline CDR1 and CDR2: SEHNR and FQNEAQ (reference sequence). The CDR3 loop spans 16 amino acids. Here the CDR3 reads CASSFWGSVERDTQYF. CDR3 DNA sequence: TGTGCCAGCAGCTTCTGGGGCAGCGTTGAAAGAGATACGCAGTATTTT.

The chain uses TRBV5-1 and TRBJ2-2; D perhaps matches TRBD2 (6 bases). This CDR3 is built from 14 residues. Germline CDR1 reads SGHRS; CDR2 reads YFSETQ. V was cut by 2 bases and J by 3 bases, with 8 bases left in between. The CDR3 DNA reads TGCGCCAGCAGCTTCACGGGGGACACCGGGGAGCTGTTTTTT. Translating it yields CASSFTGDTGELFF.

The CDR3 loop reads CATSDGYNEQFF. In nucleotides, the CDR3 is TGTGCCACCAGTGATGGGTACAATGAGCAGTTCTTC. V usage is TRBV24-1 and J usage is TRBJ2-1; D unclear. There are 12 residues in the CDR3. Trimming pared 3 bases from V and 4 bases from J, leaving 3 bases between. Germline lookup yields CDR1 KGHDR and CDR2 SFDVKD.

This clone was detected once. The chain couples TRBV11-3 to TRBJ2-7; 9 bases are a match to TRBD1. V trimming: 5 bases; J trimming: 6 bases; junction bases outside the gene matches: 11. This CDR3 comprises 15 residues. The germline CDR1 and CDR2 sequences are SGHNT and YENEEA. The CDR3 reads CASSRSTGGGAEQYF. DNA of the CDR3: TGTGCCAGCAGCCGCTCGACAGGGGGTGGTGCCGAGCAGTACTTC.

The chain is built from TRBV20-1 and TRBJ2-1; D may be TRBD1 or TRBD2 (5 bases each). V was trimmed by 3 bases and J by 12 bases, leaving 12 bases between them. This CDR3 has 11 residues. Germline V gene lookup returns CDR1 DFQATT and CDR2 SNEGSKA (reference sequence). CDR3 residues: CSARGESVQFF. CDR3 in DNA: TGCAGTGCTAGGGGGGAATCTGTGCAGTTCTTC.

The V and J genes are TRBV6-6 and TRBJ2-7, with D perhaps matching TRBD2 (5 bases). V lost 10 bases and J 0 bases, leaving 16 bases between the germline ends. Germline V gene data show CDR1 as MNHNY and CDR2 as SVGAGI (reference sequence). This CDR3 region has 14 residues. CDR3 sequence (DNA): TGTGCCACCTCAATGGACGGGAACTCCTACGAGCAGTACTTC. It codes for CATSMDGNSYEQYF.

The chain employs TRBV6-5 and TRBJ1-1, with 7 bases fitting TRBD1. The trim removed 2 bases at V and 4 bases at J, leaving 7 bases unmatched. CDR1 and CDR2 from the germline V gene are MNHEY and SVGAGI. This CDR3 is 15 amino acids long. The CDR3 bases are TGTGCCAGCAGTTACCGACAGGGAGGGGGCACTGAAGCTTTCTTT. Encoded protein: CASSYRQGGGTEAFF.

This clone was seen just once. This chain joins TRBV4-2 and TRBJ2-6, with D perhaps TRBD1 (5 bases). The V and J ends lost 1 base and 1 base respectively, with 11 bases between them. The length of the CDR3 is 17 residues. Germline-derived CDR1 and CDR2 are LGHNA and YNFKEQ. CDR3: CASSQGTMKSGANVLTF. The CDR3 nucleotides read TGTGCCAGCAGCCAAGGGACAATGAAGTCTGGGGCCAACGTCCTGACTTTC.

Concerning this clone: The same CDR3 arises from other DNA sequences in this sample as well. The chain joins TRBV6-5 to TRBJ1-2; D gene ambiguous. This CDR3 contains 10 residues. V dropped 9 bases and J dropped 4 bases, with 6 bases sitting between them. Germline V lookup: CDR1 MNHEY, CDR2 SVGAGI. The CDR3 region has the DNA TGTGCCAGTAGCCTCTATGGCTACACCTTC. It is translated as CASSLYGYTF.

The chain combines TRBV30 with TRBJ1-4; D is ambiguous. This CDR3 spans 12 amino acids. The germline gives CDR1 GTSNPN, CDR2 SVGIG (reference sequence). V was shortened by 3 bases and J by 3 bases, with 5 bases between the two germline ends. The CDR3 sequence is CAWSPPNEKLFF. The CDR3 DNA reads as TGTGCCTGGAGCCCTCCTAATGAAAAACTGTTTTTT.

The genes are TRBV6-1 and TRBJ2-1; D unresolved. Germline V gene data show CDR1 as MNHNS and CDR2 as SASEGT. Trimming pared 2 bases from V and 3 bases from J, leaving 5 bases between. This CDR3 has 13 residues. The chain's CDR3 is CASSEWVYNEQFF. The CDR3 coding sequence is TGTGCCAGCAGTGAATGGGTCTACAATGAGCAGTTCTTC.

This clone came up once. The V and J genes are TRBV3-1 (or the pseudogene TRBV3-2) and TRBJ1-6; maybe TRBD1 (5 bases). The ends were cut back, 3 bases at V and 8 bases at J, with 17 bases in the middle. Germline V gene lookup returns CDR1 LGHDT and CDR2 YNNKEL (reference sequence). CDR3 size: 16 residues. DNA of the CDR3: TGTGCCAGCAGCCAGGGTATTCGGGGCCAGCATTCACCCCTCCACTTT. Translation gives CASSQGIRGQHSPLHF.

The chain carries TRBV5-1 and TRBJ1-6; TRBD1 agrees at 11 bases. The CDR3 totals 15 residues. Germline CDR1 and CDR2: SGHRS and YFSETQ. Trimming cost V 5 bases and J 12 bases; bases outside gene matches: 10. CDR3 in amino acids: CASSIGQGAFGPLHF. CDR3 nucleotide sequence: TGCGCCAGCAGTATCGGACAGGGGGCTTTTGGACCCCTCCACTTT.

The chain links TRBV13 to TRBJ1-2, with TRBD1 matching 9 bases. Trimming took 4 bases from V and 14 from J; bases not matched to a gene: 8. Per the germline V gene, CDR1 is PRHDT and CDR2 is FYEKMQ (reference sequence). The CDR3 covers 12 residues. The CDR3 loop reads CASSYTGTGKTF. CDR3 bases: TGTGCCAGCAGCTATACCGGGACAGGGAAGACCTTC.

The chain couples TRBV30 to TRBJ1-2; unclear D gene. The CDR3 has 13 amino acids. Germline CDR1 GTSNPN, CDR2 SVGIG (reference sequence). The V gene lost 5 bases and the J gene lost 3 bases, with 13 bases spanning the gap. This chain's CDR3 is CAWRSSGYYGYTF. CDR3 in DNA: TGTGCCTGGCGAAGCTCCGGGTACTATGGCTACACCTTC.

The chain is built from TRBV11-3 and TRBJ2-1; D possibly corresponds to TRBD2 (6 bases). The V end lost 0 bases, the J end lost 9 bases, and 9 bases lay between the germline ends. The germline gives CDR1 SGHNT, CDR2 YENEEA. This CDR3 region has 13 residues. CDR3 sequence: CASSLDGGGEQFF. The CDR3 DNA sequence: TGTGCCAGCAGCTTAGATGGGGGAGGTGAGCAGTTCTTC. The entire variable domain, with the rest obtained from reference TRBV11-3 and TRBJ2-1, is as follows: EAGVVQSPRYKIIEKKQPVAFWCNPISGHNTLYWYLQNLGQGPELLIRYENEEAVDDSQLPKDRFSAERLKGVDSTLKIQPAELGDSAVYLCASSLDGGGEQFFGPGTRLTVL.

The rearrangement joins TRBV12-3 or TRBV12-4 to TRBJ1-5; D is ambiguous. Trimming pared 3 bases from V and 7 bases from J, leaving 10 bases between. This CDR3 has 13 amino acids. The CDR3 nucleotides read TGTGCCAGCAGTTTGTCAGCGAGGCAGCCCCAGCATTTT. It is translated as CASSLSARQPQHF.

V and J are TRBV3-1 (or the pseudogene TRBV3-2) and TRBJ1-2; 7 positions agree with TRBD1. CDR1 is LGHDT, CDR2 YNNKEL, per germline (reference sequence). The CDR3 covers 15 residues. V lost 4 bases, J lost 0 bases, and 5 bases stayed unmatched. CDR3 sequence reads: CASSLPGGPNYGYTF. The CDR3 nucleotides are TGTGCCAGCAGCCTACCAGGGGGGCCTAACTATGGCTACACCTTC.

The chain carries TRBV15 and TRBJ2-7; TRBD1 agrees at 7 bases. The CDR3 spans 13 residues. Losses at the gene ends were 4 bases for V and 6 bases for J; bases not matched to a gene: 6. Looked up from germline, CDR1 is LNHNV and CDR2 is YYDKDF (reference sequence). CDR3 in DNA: TGTGCCACCAGCAAGAAGTACAGGGGCGAGCAGTACTTC. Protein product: CATSKKYRGEQYF. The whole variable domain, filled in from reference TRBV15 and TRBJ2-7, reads DAMVIQNPRYQVTQFGKPVTLSCSQTLNHNVMYWYQQKSSQAPKLLFHYYDKDFNNEADTPDNFQSRRPNTSFCFLDIRSPGLGDTAMYLCATSKKYRGEQYFGPGTRLTVT.

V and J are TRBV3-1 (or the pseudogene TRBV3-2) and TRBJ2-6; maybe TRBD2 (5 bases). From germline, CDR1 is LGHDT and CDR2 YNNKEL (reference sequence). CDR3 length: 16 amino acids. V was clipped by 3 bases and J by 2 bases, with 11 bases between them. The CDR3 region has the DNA TGTGCCAGCAGCCATCGGGGAGAGACTGGGGCCAACGTCCTGACTTTC. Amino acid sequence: CASSHRGETGANVLTF.

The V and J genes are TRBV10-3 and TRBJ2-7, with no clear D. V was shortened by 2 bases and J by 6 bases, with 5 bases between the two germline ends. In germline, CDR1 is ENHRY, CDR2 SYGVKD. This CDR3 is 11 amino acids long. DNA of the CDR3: TGTGCCATCAGTGAGGTTGGCGAGCAGTACTTC. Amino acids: CAISEVGEQYF.